A selection of T cell receptor beta chains follows, all from one sample in a study of blood T cell repertoires in COVID-19. Method: immunoSEQ multiplex PCR; TCRdb's copy keeps in-frame clones and lacks some. This sample has approximately 290,000 clones; roughly 80% occur once, and the top ten carry 15% to 19%. The material sequenced was peripheral blood. All receptors come from a person aged 70 to 79 with COVID-19, enrolled during active disease. Both conserved end residues are part of each CDR3. The order of the fields is V gene, J gene, CDR3 protein.

v_gene: TRBV4-1
j_gene: TRBJ1-5
CDR3aa: CASSQERTVSNQPQHF

v_gene: TRBV18
j_gene: TRBJ2-1
CDR3aa: CASSRTTPGQGYNEQFF

v_gene: TRBV15
j_gene: TRBJ1-2
CDR3aa: CASGDSLANYGYTF

v_gene: TRBV5-1
j_gene: TRBJ1-2
CDR3aa: CASSLVPGQGYGYTF

v_gene: TRBV30
j_gene: TRBJ1-4
CDR3aa: CASSPGTTNEKLFF

v_gene: TRBV30
j_gene: TRBJ2-5
CDR3aa: CAWSVRETQYF

v_gene: TRBV6-2/TRBV6-3
j_gene: TRBJ1-1
CDR3aa: CASSSNRGNTEAFF

v_gene: TRBV19
j_gene: TRBJ1-6
CDR3aa: CASSINDRTLRSPLHF

v_gene: TRBV7-9
j_gene: TRBJ2-1
CDR3aa: CASSSPLLAGGYNEQFF

v_gene: TRBV28
j_gene: TRBJ2-2
CDR3aa: CASSLFVTVTGELFF

v_gene: TRBV28
j_gene: TRBJ2-7
CDR3aa: CASSLPGRLSYEQYF

v_gene: TRBV7-2
j_gene: TRBJ2-1
CDR3aa: CASSTRTSGSPKPFF

v_gene: TRBV28
j_gene: TRBJ1-1
CDR3aa: CASIPGKRTEAFF

v_gene: TRBV6-5
j_gene: TRBJ1-1
CDR3aa: CASSSRRGLNTEAFF

v_gene: TRBV2
j_gene: TRBJ1-1
CDR3aa: CASRWDWTAEAFF

v_gene: TRBV5-4
j_gene: TRBJ2-5
CDR3aa: CASSHESSRRQETQYF

v_gene: TRBV4-1
j_gene: TRBJ2-7
CDR3aa: CASSQEEIQASYEQYF

v_gene: TRBV29-1
j_gene: TRBJ2-5
CDR3aa: CSVGLDRGVGTQYF

v_gene: TRBV2
j_gene: TRBJ1-5
CDR3aa: CASSVYSNQPQHF

v_gene: TRBV5-6
j_gene: TRBJ2-4
CDR3aa: CASILQGGKNIQYF

v_gene: TRBV10-3
j_gene: TRBJ1-6
CDR3aa: CAIRAGSYNSPLHF

v_gene: TRBV5-1
j_gene: TRBJ1-2
CDR3aa: CASSLTGGRSLDYGYTF

v_gene: TRBV9
j_gene: TRBJ1-2
CDR3aa: CASSVDPDLTGHGYTF

v_gene: TRBV11-2
j_gene: TRBJ2-1
CDR3aa: CASSSTNSGEQFF

v_gene: TRBV23-1
j_gene: TRBJ2-3
CDR3aa: CASSPPGQNSGRGDTQYF

v_gene: TRBV4-1
j_gene: TRBJ2-4
CDR3aa: CASSQALQGESYPAKNIQYF

v_gene: TRBV3-1/TRBV3-2
j_gene: TRBJ1-1
CDR3aa: CASSRPDRNTEAFF

v_gene: TRBV18
j_gene: TRBJ2-7
CDR3aa: CASSPPGQGSYEQYF

v_gene: TRBV11-3
j_gene: TRBJ2-5
CDR3aa: CASSLQADGTQYF

v_gene: TRBV7-6
j_gene: TRBJ1-1
CDR3aa: CASSLSFGEGTEAFF

v_gene: TRBV27
j_gene: TRBJ1-5
CDR3aa: CASRIFFSGNQPQHF

v_gene: TRBV10-3
j_gene: TRBJ2-7
CDR3aa: CAIRTGTGTYEQYF

v_gene: TRBV2
j_gene: TRBJ2-4
CDR3aa: CASSEQGYGSKNIQYF

v_gene: TRBV6-1
j_gene: TRBJ1-1
CDR3aa: CASSEAPGTEAFF

v_gene: TRBV5-1
j_gene: TRBJ2-2
CDR3aa: CASSLQGANPTGELFF

v_gene: TRBV14
j_gene: TRBJ1-5
CDR3aa: CASSPRQGQPQHF

v_gene: TRBV5-1
j_gene: TRBJ2-7
CDR3aa: CASSLQGRNYEQYF

v_gene: TRBV2
j_gene: TRBJ1-5
CDR3aa: CASSIQDNQPQHF

v_gene: TRBV10-3
j_gene: TRBJ2-2
CDR3aa: CAISEINGELFF

v_gene: TRBV7-3
j_gene: TRBJ2-6
CDR3aa: CASSPDSPSGANVLTF

v_gene: TRBV5-8
j_gene: TRBJ2-7
CDR3aa: CASGQGTFEQYF

v_gene: TRBV4-1
j_gene: TRBJ2-1
CDR3aa: CASSQVGVGTSPRNEQFF

v_gene: TRBV2
j_gene: TRBJ2-2
CDR3aa: CASNSRFIGELFF

v_gene: TRBV28
j_gene: TRBJ1-2
CDR3aa: CASSPLGGSSDYGYTF

v_gene: TRBV30
j_gene: TRBJ1-4
CDR3aa: CAWRPDRANEKLFF